These 10 T cell receptor beta chains were all obtained from the same sample, sequenced in a study of patients and donors after allogeneic stem cell transplantation. TCRdb called the RT-PCR reads again in MiXCR, with one record for every CDR3 protein. The table includes about 160,000 distinct CDR3 sequences, about 32% detected once. The sequenced sample was blood, either unsorted or a sorted T cell fraction (not recorded which). The source is a human donor who was either an allogeneic HSCT recipient or a stem cell or donor lymphocyte infusion donor (not recorded which). It is not recorded whose cells these are; they may come from a transplant donor.

The rearrangement links TRBV5-8 to TRBJ1-5; 9 positions match TRBD1. Germline CDR1 SGHTS, CDR2 YDEGEE. This CDR3 spans 16 amino acids. V trimming: 3 bases; J trimming: 0 bases; junction bases outside the gene matches: 4. CDR3 amino acids: CASSSRDRVSNQPQHF. The CDR3, as DNA: TGTGCCAGCAGCTCCCGGGACAGGGTTAGCAATCAGCCCCAGCATTTT.

In this sample, this clonotype turned up a few times. The V and J genes are TRBV11-2 and TRBJ2-7; D gene unclear. V was pared by 1 base and J by 3 bases, with 4 bases between. Germline V gene lookup returns CDR1 SGHAT and CDR2 FQNNGV. The length of the CDR3 is 12 residues. The CDR3 region is CASSLVVYEQYF. CDR3 in DNA: TGTGCCAGCAGCTTAGTAGTCTACGAGCAGTACTTC.

In its sample, this clonotype was seen many times. The genes are TRBV20-1 and TRBJ1-3; perhaps TRBD1 as D (5 bases). Germline V CDR1 and CDR2: DFQATT, SNEGSKA (reference sequence). CDR3 length: 14 residues. The V gene lost 6 bases and the J gene lost 0 bases, with 12 bases spanning the gap. The CDR3 region is CSALGTVSGNTIYF. CDR3 bases: TGCAGTGCCCTCGGGACTGTCTCTGGAAACACCATATATTTT.

The rearrangement uses TRBV15 and TRBJ2-5; 8 nucleotides line up with TRBD2. Germline V lookup: CDR1 LNHNV, CDR2 YYDKDF (reference sequence). Losses at the gene ends were 9 bases for V and 2 bases for J; bases not matched to a gene: 8. The CDR3 runs 14 residues. The CDR3 coding sequence is TGTGCCACTGGTAGAACTAGCGGTCAAGAGACCCAGTACTTC. This sequence encodes CATGRTSGQETQYF.

The chain uses TRBV7-6 and TRBJ2-7, with a weak D call TRBD1 (6 bases). The CDR3 has 14 residues. Trimming cost V 4 bases and J 1 base, with 11 bases left between them. Germline V lookup: CDR1 SGHVS, CDR2 FNYEAQ. CDR3 nucleotides: TGTGCCAGCAGCTACGGACAGAGGTCCTACGAGCAGTACTTC. Amino acids: CASSYGQRSYEQYF.

This chain connects TRBV12-3 or TRBV12-4 to TRBJ1-5; tentative D call: TRBD1 (6 bases). Trimming cost V 3 bases and J 4 bases, with 13 bases left between them. There are 15 residues in the CDR3. CDR3 protein: CASSFGGAINQPQHF. The CDR3 region has the DNA TGTGCCAGCAGTTTCGGGGGGGCCATTAATCAGCCCCAGCATTTT.

The chain joins TRBV3-1 to TRBJ2-7; weak D call: TRBD1 (6 bases). Trimming left V 6 bases short and J 0 bases short, with 24 bases between. The germline gives CDR1 LGHDT, CDR2 YNNKEL (reference sequence). The CDR3 is made up of 18 amino acids. CDR3 bases: TGTGCCAGCAGGACCGGGACACCTTTCTCCGTGATCTCCTACGAGCAGTACTTC. Protein product: CASRTGTPFSVISYEQYF.

This clonotype was seen a handful of times. The CDR3: CASSQTGQAGVQPQHF. CDR3 in DNA: TGTGCCAGCAGCCAAACCGGCCAGGCAGGGGTTCAGCCCCAGCATTTT. The chain has TRBV6-1 and TRBJ1-5, with D tentatively TRBD1 (6 bases). Germline V gene data show CDR1 as MNHNS and CDR2 as SASEGT. Trimming removed 6 bases at V and 6 bases at J, with 21 bases between. This CDR3 is 16 amino acids long.

The rearrangement links TRBV20-1 to TRBJ2-1, with D perhaps given as TRBD1 or TRBD2 (5 bases each). Trimming removed 6 bases from V and 4 bases from J, with 19 bases in between. Per the germline V gene, CDR1 is DFQATT and CDR2 is SNEGSKA (reference sequence). CDR3 length: 15 residues. The CDR3 DNA sequence: TGCAGTGCCAGGCCTCGGGGCGGAGTGTACAATGAGCAGTTCTTC. Translation gives CSARPRGGVYNEQFF.

There are a few counts of this clonotype. The V and J genes are TRBV4-2 and TRBJ2-3; a weak D match, TRBD1 (5 bases). Looked up from germline, CDR1 is LGHNA and CDR2 is YNFKEQ. V was cut by 0 bases and J by 0 bases, with 13 bases left in between. The CDR3 sequence is 17 residues long. Here the CDR3 DNA reads TGTGCCAGCAGCCAAGATAAGACAGTCCCTAGCACAGATACGCAGTATTTT. This codes for CASSQDKTVPSTDTQYF.